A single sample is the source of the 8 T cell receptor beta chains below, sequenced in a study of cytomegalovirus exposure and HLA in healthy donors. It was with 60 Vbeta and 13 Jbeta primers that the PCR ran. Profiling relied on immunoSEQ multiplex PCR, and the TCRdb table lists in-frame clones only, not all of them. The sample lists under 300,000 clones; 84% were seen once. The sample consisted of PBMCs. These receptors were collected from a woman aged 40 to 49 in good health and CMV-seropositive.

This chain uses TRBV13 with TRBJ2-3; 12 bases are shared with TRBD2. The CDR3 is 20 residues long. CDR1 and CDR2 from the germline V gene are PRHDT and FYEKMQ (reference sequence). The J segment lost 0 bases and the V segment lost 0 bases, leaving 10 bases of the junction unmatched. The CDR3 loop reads CASSLGGELLAGGSTDTQYF. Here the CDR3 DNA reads TGTGCCAGCAGCTTAGGGGGGGAACTACTAGCGGGAGGAAGCACAGATACGCAGTATTTT.

The CDR3 spells CASSQQTSSTDTQYF. Written as DNA, the CDR3 is TGTGCCAGCAGCCAACAGACTTCTAGCACAGATACGCAGTATTTT. The V gene is TRBV4-2, the J gene TRBJ2-3; no clear D. Germline loops: CDR1 LGHNA, CDR2 YNFKEQ. Trimming took off 2 bases at V and 0 bases at J, with 9 bases between the two ends. The CDR3 length is 15 residues.

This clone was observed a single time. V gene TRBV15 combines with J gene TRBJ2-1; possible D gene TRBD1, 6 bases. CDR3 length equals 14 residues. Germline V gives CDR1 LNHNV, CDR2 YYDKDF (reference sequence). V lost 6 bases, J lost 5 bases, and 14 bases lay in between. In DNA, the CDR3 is TGTGCCACCAGACGAGATAGACAGGACAATGAGCAGTTCTTC. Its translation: CATRRDRQDNEQFF.

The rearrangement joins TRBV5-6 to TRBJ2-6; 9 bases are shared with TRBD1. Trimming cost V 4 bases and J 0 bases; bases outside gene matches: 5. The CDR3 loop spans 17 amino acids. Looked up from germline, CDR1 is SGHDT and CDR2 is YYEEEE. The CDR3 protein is CASSKDRGDSGANVLTF. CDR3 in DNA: TGTGCCAGCAGCAAGGACAGGGGCGACTCTGGGGCCAACGTCCTGACTTTC.

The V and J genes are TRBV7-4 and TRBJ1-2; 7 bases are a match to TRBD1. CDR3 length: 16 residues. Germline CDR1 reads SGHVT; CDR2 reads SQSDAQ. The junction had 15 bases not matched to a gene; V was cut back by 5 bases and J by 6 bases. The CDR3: CASSLPDTQGVHGYTF. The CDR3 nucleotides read TGTGCCAGCAGCCTACCAGACACGCAGGGGGTCCATGGCTACACCTTC.

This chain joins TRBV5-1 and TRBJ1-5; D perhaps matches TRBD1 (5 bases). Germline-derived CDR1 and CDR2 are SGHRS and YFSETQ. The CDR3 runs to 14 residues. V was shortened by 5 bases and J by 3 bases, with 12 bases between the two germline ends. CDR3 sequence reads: CASSPDSYNQPQHF. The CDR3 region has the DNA TGCGCCAGCAGTCCCGACAGCTACAATCAGCCCCAGCATTTT.

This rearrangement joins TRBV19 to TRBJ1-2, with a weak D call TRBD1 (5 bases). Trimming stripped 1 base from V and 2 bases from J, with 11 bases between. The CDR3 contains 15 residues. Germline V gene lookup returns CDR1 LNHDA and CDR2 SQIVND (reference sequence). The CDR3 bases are TGTGCCAGTAGTATAGTGGGGCAGACCAACTATGGCTACACCTTC. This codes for CASSIVGQTNYGYTF.

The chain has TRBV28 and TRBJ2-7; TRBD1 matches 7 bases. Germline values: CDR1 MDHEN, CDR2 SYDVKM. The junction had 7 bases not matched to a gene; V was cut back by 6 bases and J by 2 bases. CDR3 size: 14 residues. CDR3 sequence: CASRAGTVTYEQYF. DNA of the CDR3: TGTGCCAGCAGGGCCGGGACAGTAACCTACGAGCAGTACTTC.